The 27 T cell receptor beta chains in this list originate from one sample, sequenced in a study of cytomegalovirus exposure and HLA in healthy donors. Some clones are missing from TCRdb's copy, which holds only in-frame ones; the method was immunoSEQ multiplex PCR. The table shows about 120,000 clones, with 85% occurring only once. The sample comprised PBMCs. Receptors originate from a woman between 25 and 40 years old in good health and CMV-seronegative.

This chain links TRBV7-9 with TRBJ1-3, with TRBD1 matching over 7 bases. Germline CDR1 SEHNR, CDR2 FQNEAQ (reference sequence). The CDR3 runs to 16 residues. V lost 5 bases to trimming and J lost 0 bases; unmatched junction nucleotides: 7. The DNA for the CDR3 is TGTGCCAGCAGCCTAAGGGACAGAGTCTCTGGAAACACCATATATTTT. This translates into CASSLRDRVSGNTIYF. Based on the CDR3 plus reference TRBV7-9 and TRBJ1-3, the full variable domain is DTGVSQNPRHKITKRGQNVTFRCDPISEHNRLYWYRQTLGQGPEFLTYFQNEAQLEKSRLLSDRFSAERPKGSFSTLEIQRTEQGDSAMYLCASSLRDRVSGNTIYFGEGSWLTVV.

The V gene is TRBV21-1, the J gene TRBJ1-5; the tabulated D call, TRBD1, remains unverified against the DNA. TRBV21-1 is designated a pseudogene. The CDR3 contains 18 residues. CDR3 in DNA: TGTGCCAGCAGCAAAAGATCCCACCCACAGGGGGCCGGTCAGCCCCAGCATTTT. Translation: CASSKRSHPQGAGQPQHF.

The rearrangement links TRBV7-2 to TRBJ2-7, with a weak D call TRBD1 (6 bases). The germline CDR1 and CDR2 sequences are SGHTA and FQGNSA. Between the trimmed V and J ends, which lost 3 bases and 0 bases, there was a span of 9 bases. The CDR3 is 14 amino acids. DNA of the CDR3: TGTGCCAGCAGCTTCGACAGGAGCTCCTACGAGCAGTACTTC. Protein sequence: CASSFDRSSYEQYF.

This clone appeared a few times. This chain links TRBV10-3 with TRBJ1-5, with a weak D call TRBD1 (5 bases). The germline CDR1 and CDR2 sequences are ENHRY and SYGVKD. Trimming shortened V by 6 bases and J by 7 bases, and 16 bases separated the two germline ends. This CDR3 spans 14 amino acids. The CDR3 region has the DNA TGTGCCATCAGCAAACAGGATTCCGAGCAGCCCCAGCATTTT. It yields the protein CAISKQDSEQPQHF.

This chain connects TRBV7-8 to TRBJ1-1; 9 positions match TRBD1. Germline-derived CDR1 and CDR2 are SGHVS and FQNEAQ. This CDR3 is 13 amino acids long. The V segment lost 6 bases and the J segment 6 bases; nucleotides outside the gene matches: 5. This CDR3 is CASRLGQGPEAFF. CDR3 DNA: TGTGCCAGCAGGCTTGGACAGGGGCCTGAAGCTTTCTTT.

This sequence joins TRBV12-5 and TRBJ1-5, with 10 bases that match TRBD1. Germline assignment: CDR1 LGHNT and CDR2 FRNRAP. Trimming removed 4 bases from V and 4 bases from J; junction bases left unmatched: 4. The CDR3 is 15 amino acids. The CDR3 here is CASGSGTGVNQPQHF. In DNA, the CDR3 is TGTGCTAGTGGTTCCGGGACAGGGGTAAATCAGCCCCAGCATTTT.

The rearrangement links TRBV9 to TRBJ2-3; 8 positions match TRBD2. Trimming took 3 bases from V and 4 from J; bases not matched to a gene: 7. The CDR3 consists of 15 residues. Germline lookup yields CDR1 SGDLS and CDR2 YYNGEE. The CDR3 DNA follows: TGTGCCAGCAGCGGTTCCGGGGGGGTCGCAGATACGCAGTATTTT. Translating gives CASSGSGGVADTQYF.

The chain uses TRBV5-1 and TRBJ1-5; unclear D gene. The CDR3 length is 15 residues. V gave up 0 bases and J gave up 7 bases, with 14 bases separating them. CDR1 is SGHRS, CDR2 YFSETQ, per germline. This CDR3 is CASSLAPGLSQPQHF. The CDR3 coding sequence is TGCGCCAGCAGCTTGGCTCCCGGGTTGAGCCAGCCCCAGCATTTT.

This chain connects TRBV7-6 to TRBJ1-1, with 7 bases that match TRBD1. The CDR3 runs to 14 residues. Unmatched junction bases numbered 9, after V lost 4 bases and J lost 7 bases. CDR1 and CDR2 (germline): SGHVS, FNYEAQ. The CDR3 spells CASSSLTGVGEAFF. The CDR3 DNA follows: TGTGCCAGCAGCTCCCTAACAGGGGTGGGTGAAGCTTTCTTT.

V and J are TRBV27 and TRBJ2-2, with 7 bases aligning to TRBD1. This CDR3 is 13 amino acids long. CDR1 and CDR2 (germline): MNHEY, SMNVEV (reference sequence). V was pared by 2 bases and J by 6 bases, with 0 bases of the junction left unmatched. CDR3 DNA sequence: TGTGCCAGCAGTTTACAGGGGGCCGGGGAGCTGTTTTTT. Amino acids: CASSLQGAGELFF.

This chain links TRBV29-1 with TRBJ1-1; D uncertain. V was cut by 8 bases and J by 0 bases, with 13 bases left in between. The CDR3 consists of 13 residues. The germline V gene encodes CDR1 SQVTM and CDR2 ANQGSEA. The CDR3 sequence: CSTGGGMNTEAFF. For the CDR3, the DNA is TGCAGCACCGGTGGCGGCATGAACACTGAAGCTTTCTTT.

The chain employs TRBV21-1 and TRBJ1-2; TRBD1 is taken as the D call from the table, unchecked against the DNA. TRBV21-1 is a pseudogene segment. CDR3 size: 16 residues. The CDR3, as DNA: TGTGCCAGCAGAAGAAAACGCTACAGAAAGACCTATGGCTACACCTTC. The encoded protein is CASRRKRYRKTYGYTF.

This clone was observed once. The chain links TRBV27 to TRBJ2-2; 8 nucleotides match TRBD2. The CDR3 totals 17 residues. The germline CDR1 and CDR2 sequences are MNHEY and SMNVEV (reference sequence). V shed 7 bases and J 5 bases; nucleotides not matched to a gene: 15. The CDR3 loop is CASTQTGAGGRTGELFF. The CDR3 nucleotides are TGTGCCAGCACCCAAACCGGGGCGGGGGGAAGGACCGGGGAGCTGTTTTTT.

Concerning this clone itself: A read error may account for a junction end that differs from germline. The CDR3 protein is CASSTEQGAKQYF. The CDR3 DNA reads TGTGCTAGCAGCACCGAACAGGGGGCGAAGCAGTACTTC. The chain carries TRBV7-7 and TRBJ2-7, with 9 bases identical to TRBD1. Germline V gene sequence: CDR1 SSHAT, CDR2 FNYEAQ (reference sequence). The CDR3 spans 13 residues.

The chain has TRBV19 and TRBJ1-6; tentative D call: TRBD1 (5 bases). There are 15 residues in the CDR3. Deletions cut 2 bases from V and 7 bases from J, with 12 bases between. CDR1 and CDR2 from the germline V gene are LNHDA and SQIVND (reference sequence). CDR3 residues: CASSILETENSPLHF. The CDR3 region has the DNA TGTGCCAGTAGTATATTGGAGACAGAAAATTCACCCCTCCACTTT.

V and J are TRBV30 and TRBJ2-1; D may be TRBD2 (7 bases). CDR1 and CDR2 from the germline V gene are GTSNPN and SVGIG (reference sequence). Trimming took 1 base from V and 0 from J, leaving 16 bases between them. This CDR3 has 17 amino acids. The CDR3 here is CAWSALRGPSSYNEQFF. The CDR3 nucleotides read TGTGCCTGGAGTGCCTTGCGGGGGCCCAGCTCCTACAATGAGCAGTTCTTC.

This clone was picked up one time. The chain links TRBV4-3 to TRBJ2-3, with D possibly TRBD1 on 6 matching bases. This CDR3 is 14 amino acids long. Between the trimmed V and J ends, which lost 1 base and 5 bases, there was a span of 10 bases. The germline CDR1 and CDR2 sequences are LGHNA and YSLEER. The chain's CDR3 is CASSQGGLGDTQYF. The CDR3 DNA reads TGCGCCAGCAGCCAAGGGGGGCTAGGAGATACGCAGTATTTT.

The chain is built from TRBV18 and TRBJ1-1; a possible D gene is TRBD1 (5 bases). The CDR3 consists of 13 residues. The V gene's germline CDR1 is KGHSH and CDR2 LQKENI. V was cut by 2 bases and J by 4 bases, with 8 bases left in between. The CDR3 DNA reads as TGTGCCAGCTCACCAGGGGGGAGCACTGAAGCTTTCTTT. This translates into CASSPGGSTEAFF. Full variable domain (outside the CDR3, taken from reference TRBV18 and TRBJ1-1): NAGVMQNPRHLVRRRGQEARLRCSPMKGHSHVYWYRQLPEEGLKFMVYLQKENIIDESGMPKERFSAEFPKEGPSILRIQQVVRGDSAAYFCASSPGGSTEAFFGQGTRLTVV.

The chain couples TRBV27 to TRBJ2-5, with TRBD1 identical over 11 bases. Per the germline V gene, CDR1 is MNHEY and CDR2 is SMNVEV (reference sequence). The CDR3 has 14 residues. The V gene end was trimmed by 0 bases and the J gene end by 6 bases; junction bases not matched to a gene: 0. The CDR3 nucleotides read TGTGCCAGCAGTTTATCGGACAGGGGGCAGACCCAGTACTTC. This translates into CASSLSDRGQTQYF.

Only one count was recorded for this clone. V gene TRBV11-2 combines with J gene TRBJ1-1; 8 nucleotides match TRBD1. The CDR3 is 13 amino acids. The germline V gene has CDR1 SGHAT and CDR2 FQNNGV. After removal of 5 bases from V and 3 bases from J, the junction contained 2 bases not matched to a gene. The CDR3 loop reads CASSVGQDTEAFF. CDR3 nucleotide sequence: TGTGCCAGCAGCGTGGGACAGGACACTGAAGCTTTCTTT. Filled out from reference TRBV11-2 and TRBJ1-1, the complete variable domain reads EAGVAQSPRYKIIEKRQSVAFWCNPISGHATLYWYQQILGQGPKLLIQFQNNGVVDDSQLPKDRFSAERLKGVDSTLKIQPAKLEDSAVYLCASSVGQDTEAFFGQGTRLTVV.

This chain joins TRBV2 and TRBJ2-1, with 9 bases aligning to TRBD2. The V segment lost 6 bases and the J segment 5 bases; nucleotides outside the gene matches: 8. CDR3 length equals 15 residues. Germline-derived CDR1 and CDR2 are SNHLY and FYNNEI. CDR3 bases: TGTGCCAGCAGCCCCTGGCGGGGGGGCCACAATGAGCAGTTCTTC. It yields the protein CASSPWRGGHNEQFF. The entire variable domain, with the rest obtained from reference TRBV2 and TRBJ2-1, is as follows: EPEVTQTPSHQVTQMGQEVILRCVPISNHLYFYWYRQILGQKVEFLVSFYNNEISEKSEIFDDQFSVERPDGSNFTLKIRSTKLEDSAMYFCASSPWRGGHNEQFFGPGTRLTVL.

The chain uses TRBV5-6 and TRBJ2-5; 9 positions match TRBD1. V was clipped by 0 bases and J by 0 bases; unmatched bases: 9. This CDR3 has 18 residues. Germline-derived CDR1 and CDR2 are SGHDT and YYEEEE. The CDR3, as DNA: TGTGCCAGCAGCTTGGGACAGGGGGTTATATCTTACCAAGAGACCCAGTACTTC. It translates to CASSLGQGVISYQETQYF.

This chain connects TRBV18 to TRBJ1-2; no definite D call. V lost 8 bases and J 4 bases, leaving 17 bases between the germline ends. The germline V gene encodes CDR1 KGHSH and CDR2 LQKENI. This CDR3 has 14 amino acids. The CDR3 coding sequence is TGTGCCAGCCGACGAAGCGGGCCAACCTATGGCTACACCTTC. This sequence encodes CASRRSGPTYGYTF. The whole variable domain, remainder taken from reference TRBV18 and TRBJ1-2, is NAGVMQNPRHLVRRRGQEARLRCSPMKGHSHVYWYRQLPEEGLKFMVYLQKENIIDESGMPKERFSAEFPKEGPSILRIQQVVRGDSAAYFCASRRSGPTYGYTFGSGTRLTVV.

The chain has TRBV5-1 and TRBJ1-1; 8 nucleotides line up with TRBD1. Germline assignment: CDR1 SGHRS and CDR2 YFSETQ. Trimming at V came to 3 bases and at J to 0 bases, leaving 4 bases not matched to a gene. This CDR3 comprises 15 residues. CDR3 sequence (DNA): TGCGCCAGCAGCTCCGGACAGGGACTGAACACTGAAGCTTTCTTT. It encodes CASSSGQGLNTEAFF.

The chain combines TRBV19 with TRBJ2-2, with TRBD1 matching 8 bases. Germline assignment: CDR1 LNHDA and CDR2 SQIVND (reference sequence). After removal of 5 bases from V and 6 bases from J, the junction contained 11 bases not matched to a gene. The CDR3 runs to 16 residues. CDR3 sequence: CASSPWTGRRPGELFF. The CDR3 DNA reads TGTGCCAGTAGTCCCTGGACAGGGCGCCGACCCGGGGAGCTGTTTTTT.

Only one count was recorded for this clone. The V gene is TRBV7-3, the J gene TRBJ2-2, with 9 bases that match TRBD2. This CDR3 spans 18 amino acids. Per germline, CDR1 SGHTA and CDR2 FQGTGA. V shed 4 bases and J 2 bases; nucleotides not matched to a gene: 11. The CDR3 spells CASSSLGGGATNTGELFF. DNA for the CDR3: TGTGCCAGCAGCTCCCTGGGCGGGGGGGCAACAAACACCGGGGAGCTGTTTTTT. Full variable domain (outside the CDR3, taken from reference TRBV7-3 and TRBJ2-2): GAGVSQTPSNKVTEKGKYVELRCDPISGHTALYWYRQSLGQGPEFLIYFQGTGAADDSGLPNDRFFAVRPEGSVSTLKIQRTERGDSAVYLCASSSLGGGATNTGELFFGEGSRLTVL.

This clone showed up just a few times. The chain has TRBV4-3 and TRBJ1-2, with D possibly matching TRBD1 (5 bases). CDR3 size: 14 residues. V was cut by 0 bases and J by 8 bases, with 13 bases left in between. Germline lookup yields CDR1 LGHNA and CDR2 YSLEER. CDR3 residues: CASSQDAQGGGYTF. The CDR3 nucleotides are TGCGCCAGCAGCCAAGATGCCCAGGGAGGCGGCTACACCTTC.